Detailed here is one T cell receptor beta chain. The method was immunoSEQ multiplex PCR; TCRdb's version includes in-frame clones alone and lacks a portion of them. The sample consists of 70,000 to 95,000 clones, around 90% of them appearing once. The data were taken from a study of technical replicates of blood from a handful of donors. The length of the CDR3 is 14 residues. The V end was cut by 1 base, the J end by 1 base, with 6 bases between. The germline V gene has CDR1 MDHEN and CDR2 SYDVKM. The V and J genes are TRBV28 and TRBJ2-3, with D tentatively TRBD2 (5 bases). The sequenced sample consisted of T cells isolated from PBMCs. The sequence was collected from a human donor in good health. Some clones in this sample may be carry-over from other donors' samples. In DNA form, the CDR3 reads TGTGCCAGCAGTTTATACGGGGGCACAGATACGCAGTATTTT. Translating gives CASSLYGGTDTQYF.